This T cell receptor beta chain was documented in a study of cytomegalovirus exposure and HLA in healthy donors. Notes on the study in general: Rarity marked most TCR sequences, yet some public TCRs occurred in many donors.

Use of 60 Vbeta and 13 Jbeta primers characterized the PCR. Method: immunoSEQ multiplex PCR; TCRdb's copy keeps in-frame clones and lacks some. The table records 130,000 to 150,000 clones, approximately 78% of them present only once. In the case of this clone: As yet, its antigen is unknown.

This CDR3 spans 16 amino acids. Germline V gene lookup returns CDR1 LNHDA and CDR2 SQIVND (reference sequence). The J segment lost 1 base and the V segment lost 5 bases, leaving 8 bases of the junction unmatched. The sequencing input was PBMCs. The sequence came from a man in his forties in good health and CMV-seropositive. This chain links TRBV19 with TRBJ2-1, with 7 nucleotides matching TRBD2. The CDR3: CASSFLGGSSYNEQFF. CDR3 in DNA: TGTGCCAGTAGTTTTTTAGGCGGGAGTTCCTACAATGAGCAGTTCTTC.